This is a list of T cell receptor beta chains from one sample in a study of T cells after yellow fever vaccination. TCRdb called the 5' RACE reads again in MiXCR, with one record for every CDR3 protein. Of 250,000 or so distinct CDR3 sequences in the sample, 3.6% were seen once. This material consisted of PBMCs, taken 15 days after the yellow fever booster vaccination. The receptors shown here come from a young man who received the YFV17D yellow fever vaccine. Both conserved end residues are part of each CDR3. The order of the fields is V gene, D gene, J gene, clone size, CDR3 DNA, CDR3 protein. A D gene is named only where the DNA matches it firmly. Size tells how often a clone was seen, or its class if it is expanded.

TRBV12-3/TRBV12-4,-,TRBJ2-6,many,TGTGCCAGCAGCCCAGGGGTAATCGGCTCTGGGGCCAACGTCCTGACTTTC,CASSPGVIGSGANVLTF
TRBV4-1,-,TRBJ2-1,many,TGCGCCAGCAGCCAAGATCGGGCTTTTAGTCTGGAGCAGTTCTTC,CASSQDRAFSLEQFF
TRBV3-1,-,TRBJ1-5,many,TGTGCCAGCAGCCGACAGCCTAATCAGCCCCAGCATTTT,CASSRQPNQPQHF
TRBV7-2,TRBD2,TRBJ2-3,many,TGTGCCAGCAGGGTGAAGCGGGGGGTAAGCACAGATACGCAGTATTTT,CASRVKRGVSTDTQYF
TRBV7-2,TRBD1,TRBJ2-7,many,TGTGCCAGCAGCTTACCGGGACAGGGGACCTACGAGCAGTACTTC,CASSLPGQGTYEQYF
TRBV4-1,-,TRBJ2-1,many,TGCGCCAGCAGCCCCCGGGACGGATACAATGAGCAGTTCTTC,CASSPRDGYNEQFF
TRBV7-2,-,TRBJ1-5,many,TGTGCCAGCAGCTTGGAAGTTTATAGCAATCAGCCCCAGCATTTT,CASSLEVYSNQPQHF
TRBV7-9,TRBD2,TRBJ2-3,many,TGTGCCAGCAGTTCTAGCGGGGGGGCTGCGGATACGCAGTATTTT,CASSSSGGAADTQYF
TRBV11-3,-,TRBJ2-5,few,TGTGCCAGCAGCTTCAGGATAAAGGGGGAGACCCAGTACTTC,CASSFRIKGETQYF
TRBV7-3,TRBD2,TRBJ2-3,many,TGTGCCAGCGGGCCGACCCAACCTTTAGCGGGGGGGACAGATACGCAGTATTTT,CASGPTQPLAGGTDTQYF
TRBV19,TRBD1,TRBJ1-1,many,TGTGCCAGTAGTAGGGACAGTCGGAACACTGAAGCTTTCTTT,CASSRDSRNTEAFF
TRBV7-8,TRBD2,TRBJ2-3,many,TGTGCCAGCAGCTTGAGGGGAAGCGGGGGGGCTTTATCGGGTACGCAGTATTTT,CASSLRGSGGALSGTQYF